This T cell receptor (beta chain) came from a study of patients and donors after allogeneic stem cell transplantation. The length of the CDR3 is 15 residues. V dropped 6 bases and J dropped 3; count of bases not matched to a gene: 9. Germline CDR1 reads SQVTM; CDR2 reads ANQGSEA. TCRdb ran MiXCR on the RT-PCR reads and lists one entry per CDR3 protein. The table has fewer than 75,000 distinct CDR3 sequences, roughly 29% seen once. This clonotype was counted between two and nine times. This TCR was recovered from a human donor who was either an allogeneic HSCT recipient or a stem cell or donor lymphocyte infusion donor (not recorded which). It is not recorded whose cells these are; they may come from a transplant donor. The chain links TRBV29-1 to TRBJ1-3; 9 bases fit TRBD1. The sequenced sample consisted of blood, either unsorted or a sorted T cell fraction (not recorded which). The CDR3 DNA follows: TGCAGCGTGGCTACGGGACAGGGAGTTGGAAACACCATATATTTT. Its translation: CSVATGQGVGNTIYF.